The 26 T cell receptor beta chains below were found in one sample sequenced in a study of T cells in Graves' hyperthyroidism and ophthalmopathy. The source material, RNA transcripts, was used to amplify TCR beta CDR3 regions. TCR CDR3 regions were first amplified by RT-PCR with HTBI primers. TCRdb redid the calling of the multiplex PCR reads with MiXCR, one entry per CDR3 protein. The sample consists of 400,000 to 600,000 distinct CDR3 sequences, 20% to 25% of them appearing once. Sample: blood. The receptors were gathered from a man between 18 and 35 years old with Graves' hyperthyroidism.

This chain uses TRBV6-5 with TRBJ1-4; tentatively, D is TRBD1 (5 bases). Germline values: CDR1 MNHEY, CDR2 SVGAGI. The CDR3 is made up of 15 amino acids. The V end was cut by 0 bases, the J end by 7 bases, with 12 bases between. The CDR3 reads CASSYSAGGSEKLFF. CDR3 coding DNA: TGTGCCAGCAGTTACTCTGCGGGGGGTTCTGAAAAACTGTTTTTT.

In this sample, this clonotype turned up many times. The J gene is TRBJ2-6, the V gene TRBV12-3 or TRBV12-4; no clear D gene. V was pared by 6 bases and J by 6 bases, with 12 bases between. The CDR3 runs 14 residues. The CDR3 here is CASRYLTAANVLTF. CDR3 sequence (DNA): TGTGCCAGCAGGTATTTAACTGCGGCCAACGTCCTGACTTTC.

The table lists this clonotype with a count of one. V gene TRBV6-1 combines with J gene TRBJ1-3, with a possible D match to TRBD1 (6 bases). Germline V gives CDR1 MNHNS, CDR2 SASEGT. The CDR3 spans 15 residues. Trimming pared 6 bases from V and 2 bases from J, leaving 14 bases between. The CDR3, as DNA: TGTGCCAGCAGCCCCGGGGGGGGCGCTGGAAACACCATATATTTT. Encoded protein: CASSPGGGAGNTIYF.

This clonotype was found many times. The chain recombines TRBV2 with TRBJ1-6, with D uncertain. The V end was cut by 1 base, the J end by 7 bases, with 8 bases between. CDR3 length: 14 amino acids. Germline CDR1 SNHLY, CDR2 FYNNEI. The CDR3 DNA follows: TGTGCCAGCAGTGAAGAAGGGCGAAATTCACCCCTCCACTTT. This encodes CASSEEGRNSPLHF.

Regarding this clonotype: This may arise from a read error, as a much more abundant clone is one base away. This CDR3 fails to terminate in the conserved phenylalanine or tryptophan, so it likely reflects a read error. The CDR3 reads CASGLGLKGEQYS. DNA of the CDR3: TGTGCTAGTGGTTTGGGTCTAAAAGGCGAGCAGTACTCC. V gene TRBV12-5 combines with J gene TRBJ2-7; no clear D gene. The CDR3 is made up of 13 amino acids. Deletions cut 1 base from V and 6 bases from J, with 10 bases between. Germline CDR1 is LGHNT and CDR2 is FRNRAP.

This clonotype was seen only a few times. At one of its ends the junction is not consistent with the germline gene, which may arise from a read error. The rearrangement uses TRBV2 and TRBJ2-3; 8 bases line up with TRBD2. Germline CDR1 SNHLY, CDR2 FYNNEI. The CDR3 has 16 amino acids. The CDR3 is CVSSEGSSGVVDTQYF. The CDR3 DNA reads TGTGTCAGCAGTGAAGGTAGTAGCGGGGTAGTAGATACGCAGTATTTT.

This clonotype was observed many times. The rearrangement uses TRBV6-1 and TRBJ1-5, with TRBD1 identical over 7 bases. Germline CDR1 MNHNS, CDR2 SASEGT. The CDR3 covers 15 residues. The junction had 6 bases not matched to a gene; V was cut back by 7 bases and J by 0 bases. The CDR3, as DNA: TGTGCCAGCATGGTGACAGGGTCTAGCAATCAGCCCCAGCATTTT. Amino acids: CASMVTGSSNQPQHF.

This clonotype was detected a few times. A much larger clone differs from this one at a single base, so this may be a read error. CDR3 amino acids: CASTQGNQPQHF. The CDR3 DNA is TGTGCCAGTACCCAGGGGAATCAGCCCCAGCATTTT. V gene TRBV19 combines with J gene TRBJ1-5, with D tentatively TRBD1 (6 bases). Germline assignment: CDR1 LNHDA and CDR2 SQIVND (reference sequence). V lost 7 bases and J 4 bases, leaving 8 bases between the germline ends. This CDR3 region has 12 residues.

This clonotype occurred a few times. The V and J genes are TRBV6-1 and TRBJ2-1, with 12 bases identical to TRBD2. Trimming at V came to 1 base and at J to 6 bases, leaving 1 base not matched to a gene. Per the germline V gene, CDR1 is MNHNS and CDR2 is SASEGT. The CDR3 loop spans 15 amino acids. CDR3: CASSEGLAGANEQFF. DNA of the CDR3: TGTGCCAGCAGTGAAGGACTAGCGGGGGCCAATGAGCAGTTCTTC.

This clonotype was counted many times. The rearrangement joins TRBV11-2 to TRBJ2-5, with 8 bases identical to TRBD2. Germline V lookup: CDR1 SGHAT, CDR2 FQNNGV. Trimming cost V 2 bases and J 1 base; bases outside gene matches: 0. The CDR3 extends over 14 amino acids. The CDR3 region has the DNA TGTGCCAGCAGCTTAACTAGCGGCCAAGAGACCCAGTACTTC. Protein sequence: CASSLTSGQETQYF.

This clonotype was detected many times. The rearrangement links TRBV6-5 to TRBJ1-5; D is unresolved. Trimming shortened V by 3 bases and J by 1 base, and 4 bases separated the two germline ends. The germline V gene encodes CDR1 MNHEY and CDR2 SVGAGI. This CDR3 contains 13 residues. CDR3 region: CASSYQSNQPQHF. CDR3 DNA sequence: TGTGCCAGCAGTTATCAGAGCAATCAGCCCCAGCATTTT.

This clonotype has just a few counts. CDR3 nucleotides: TGTGCCATCAGTGAGACGGCCTACGAGCAGTACTTC. It codes for CAISETAYEQYF. The V call is TRBV10-3, the J call TRBJ2-7; no clear D. V dropped 2 bases and J dropped 2 bases, with 4 bases sitting between them. The CDR3 runs 12 residues. The V gene's germline CDR1 is ENHRY and CDR2 SYGVKD.

This clonotype has a handful of counts. The genes are TRBV11-3 and TRBJ2-5; 9 positions agree with TRBD2. The J segment lost 2 bases and the V segment lost 5 bases, leaving 9 bases of the junction unmatched. This CDR3 region has 16 residues. Germline V gene data show CDR1 as SGHNT and CDR2 as YENEEA. The CDR3 DNA reads as TGTGCCAGCAGCCCTTGGCTAGCGGGGAGTCAAGAGACCCAGTACTTC. Protein product: CASSPWLAGSQETQYF.

This clonotype was recorded at least ten times. This chain connects TRBV30 to TRBJ1-2; perhaps TRBD1 as D (6 bases). Germline loops: CDR1 GTSNPN, CDR2 SVGIG (reference sequence). V gave up 2 bases and J gave up 5 bases, with 12 bases separating them. This CDR3 comprises 13 residues. As DNA, the CDR3 is TGTGCCTGGAGTTCAGACAGGCTATATGGCTACACCTTC. Amino acids: CAWSSDRLYGYTF.

There are many counts of this clonotype. The chain recombines TRBV27 with TRBJ1-5; D unclear. CDR3 length: 13 residues. With 2 bases removed from V and 9 bases from J, the gap between germline ends came to 11 bases. Germline assignment: CDR1 MNHEY and CDR2 SMNVEV (reference sequence). CDR3 in DNA: TGTGCCAGCAGTTTAAATGGAATCTGGCCCCAGCATTTT. The encoded protein is CASSLNGIWPQHF.

There are many counts of this clonotype. V is TRBV6-1 and J is TRBJ2-7; D possibly corresponds to TRBD2 (5 bases). V lost 3 bases and J 0 bases, leaving 15 bases between the germline ends. The CDR3 sequence is 16 residues long. In germline, CDR1 is MNHNS, CDR2 SASEGT. For the CDR3, the DNA is TGTGCCAGCAGTGATTACCCCGAGGGCGCCTCCTACGAGCAGTACTTC. Translating it yields CASSDYPEGASYEQYF.

This clonotype was detected ten times or more. The J gene is TRBJ2-2, the V gene TRBV11-2; a possible D gene is TRBD2 (6 bases). V lost 5 bases and J 0 bases, leaving 16 bases between the germline ends. CDR3 size: 17 residues. CDR1 is SGHAT and CDR2 is FQNNGV in the germline V gene. CDR3 in amino acids: CASSPWDWTTNTGELFF. The CDR3 DNA reads as TGTGCCAGCAGCCCCTGGGACTGGACCACGAACACCGGGGAGCTGTTTTTT.

This clonotype was counted at least ten times. The chain combines TRBV27 with TRBJ2-7, with unresolved D. CDR1 MNHEY and CDR2 SMNVEV come from the germline V gene (reference sequence). The CDR3 has 13 residues. V was pared by 4 bases and J by 10 bases, with 17 bases between. The CDR3 sequence: CASSSPKTLSQYF. Here the CDR3 DNA reads TGTGCCAGCAGTTCCCCAAAGACGCTTTCACAGTACTTC.

This clonotype showed up just a few times. The chain joins TRBV4-2 to TRBJ1-5; D might be TRBD1 (6 bases). CDR1 is LGHNA, CDR2 YNFKEQ, per germline. The CDR3 is made up of 15 amino acids. The V gene lost 2 bases and the J gene lost 5 bases, with 13 bases spanning the gap. CDR3: CASSQREGGDQPQHF. CDR3 coding DNA: TGTGCCAGCAGCCAAAGGGAGGGGGGTGATCAGCCCCAGCATTTT.

This clonotype was seen ten or more times. The chain has TRBV19 and TRBJ2-7; D perhaps matches TRBD2 (5 bases). The CDR3 extends over 12 amino acids. Looked up from germline, CDR1 is LNHDA and CDR2 is SQIVND (reference sequence). The V and J ends lost 7 bases and 7 bases respectively, with 14 bases between them. CDR3 region: CASKGISGEQYF. Written as DNA, the CDR3 is TGTGCCAGTAAAGGCATTTCGGGAGAGCAGTACTTC.

At least ten counts were recorded for this clonotype. CDR3 amino acids: CASSFPVDSTQHLDSGNTIYF. Here the CDR3 DNA reads TGTGCCAGCAGCTTTCCCGTCGACAGCACACAACACCTAGACTCTGGAAACACCATATATTTT. The rearrangement links TRBV7-3 to TRBJ1-3; maybe TRBD1 (5 bases). From germline, CDR1 is SGHTA and CDR2 FQGTGA. Trimming left V 3 bases short and J 0 bases short, with 27 bases between. This CDR3 comprises 21 residues.

This clonotype was counted at least ten times. This chain links TRBV11-2 with TRBJ2-7; TRBD2 matches at 8 bases. V shed 0 bases, J shed 3 bases, and the junction held 4 bases outside the gene matches. The CDR3 is made up of 15 amino acids. The germline V gene encodes CDR1 SGHAT and CDR2 FQNNGV. The chain's CDR3 is CASSLERGGSYEQYF. The CDR3 nucleotides are TGTGCCAGCAGCTTAGAACGGGGGGGGAGCTACGAGCAGTACTTC.

The rearrangement joins TRBV6-2 or TRBV6-3 to TRBJ2-5, with D tentatively TRBD2 (6 bases). V was trimmed by 7 bases and J by 1 base, leaving 13 bases between them. The CDR3 loop spans 14 amino acids. The germline V gene has CDR1 MNHEY and CDR2 SVGEGT. The CDR3 protein is CASTRGSGQETQYF. The DNA of the CDR3 is TGTGCCAGCACCCGGGGTAGCGGCCAAGAGACCCAGTACTTC.

At least ten counts were recorded for this clonotype. The chain carries TRBV6-2 or TRBV6-3 and TRBJ2-6; the match to TRBD1 covers 10 bases. Germline-derived CDR1 and CDR2 are MNHEY and SVGEGT. J gave up 1 base and V 5 bases, and 14 bases lay outside the gene matches. The length of the CDR3 is 20 residues. The CDR3 bases are TGTGCCAGCAGTCACCCGCTAGAGACAGGGGGCGTTTCTGGGGCCAACGTCCTGACTTTC. It translates to CASSHPLETGGVSGANVLTF.

The sample holds many counts of this clonotype. The chain employs TRBV20-1 and TRBJ1-2, with 8 nucleotides matching TRBD1. The CDR3 sequence is 12 residues long. Germline V gene data show CDR1 as DFQATT and CDR2 as SNEGSKA (reference sequence). With 5 bases clipped from V and 3 bases from J, the junction kept 2 bases outside the gene matches. CDR3 nucleotides: TGCAGTGCTGCGGGACAGGACTATGGCTACACCTTC. Protein: CSAAGQDYGYTF.

V gene TRBV20-1 combines with J gene TRBJ1-5; 9 bases are a match to TRBD1. Germline-derived CDR1 and CDR2 are DFQATT and SNEGSKA (reference sequence). V gave up 6 bases and J gave up 6 bases; unmatched junction bases: 15. The CDR3 is 16 residues long. CDR3 sequence reads: CSATNRAGTGPQPQHF. CDR3 nucleotides: TGCAGTGCCACGAACAGAGCCGGGACAGGGCCTCAGCCCCAGCATTTT.